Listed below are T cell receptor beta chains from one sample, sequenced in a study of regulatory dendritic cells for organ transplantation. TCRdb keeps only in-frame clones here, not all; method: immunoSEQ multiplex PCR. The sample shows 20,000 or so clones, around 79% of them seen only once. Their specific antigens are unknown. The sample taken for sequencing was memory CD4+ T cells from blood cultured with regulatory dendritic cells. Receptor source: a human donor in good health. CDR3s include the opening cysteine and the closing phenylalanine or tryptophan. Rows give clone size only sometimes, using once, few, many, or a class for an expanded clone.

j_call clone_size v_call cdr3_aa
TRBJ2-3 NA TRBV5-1 CASSFASSTDTQYF
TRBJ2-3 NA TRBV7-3 CASSLRGARTDTQYF
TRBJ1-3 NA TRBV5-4 CASSLDGGGGNTIYF
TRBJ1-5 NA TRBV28 CASNAFRGSNQPQHF
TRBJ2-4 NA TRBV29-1 CSVVGLTLAKNIQYF
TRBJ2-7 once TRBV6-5 CASGRQEAYEQYF
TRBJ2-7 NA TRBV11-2 CASSLGSPYEQYF
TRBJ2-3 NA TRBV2 CASSESRDVVDTQYF
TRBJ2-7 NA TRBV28 CASSITSGNTYEQYF
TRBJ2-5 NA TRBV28 CASSLRQLSETQYF
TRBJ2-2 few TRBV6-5 CASSERGGELFF
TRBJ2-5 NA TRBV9 CASSLGPRRETQYF
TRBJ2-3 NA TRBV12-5 CASGLTLTGQGATKGDTQYF
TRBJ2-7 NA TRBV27 CASSLEAGAVYEQYF
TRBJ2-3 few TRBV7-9 CASSRSTDTQYF
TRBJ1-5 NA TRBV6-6 CASRGGFRNQPQHF
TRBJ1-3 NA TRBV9 CASGTNSGNTIYF
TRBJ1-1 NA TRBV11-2 CASSLMGTVNTEAFF
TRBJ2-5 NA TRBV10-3 CAIRLESQETQYF
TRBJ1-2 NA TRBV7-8 CASSAGGDAGYTF
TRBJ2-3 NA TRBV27 CASSFSSWADTQYF
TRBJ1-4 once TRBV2 CASGGQGAANEKLFF
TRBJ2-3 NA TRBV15 CATSRDTSGTADTQYF
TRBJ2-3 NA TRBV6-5 CASSYGRPPQDTQYF
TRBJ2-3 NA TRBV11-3 CASSPASTDTQYF
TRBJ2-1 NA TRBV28 CASSLTSGETVGEQFF
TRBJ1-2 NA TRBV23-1 CASHRKTRGLIRVQGNYGYTF
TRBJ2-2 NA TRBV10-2 CASKQGGNTGELFF
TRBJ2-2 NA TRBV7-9 CASSSRQGDTGELFF
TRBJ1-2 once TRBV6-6 CASSYRARSNYGYTF
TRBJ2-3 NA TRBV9 CASSVLPTTSTDTQYF
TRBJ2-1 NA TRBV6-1 CASTRGTLYNEQFF
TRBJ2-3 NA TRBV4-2 CASSQTTSGDSRTDTQYF
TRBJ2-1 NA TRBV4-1 CASSQDTRGHATGDEQFF
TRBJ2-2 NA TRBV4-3 CASSQEAQGIRRRGELFF
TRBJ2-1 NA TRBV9 CASSVGLLRDDNEQFF
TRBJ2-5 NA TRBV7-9 CASSARTSGETQYF
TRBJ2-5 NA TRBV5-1 CASSGTGGGLSQETQYF
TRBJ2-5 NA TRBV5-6 CASSLTGSGEWKTQYF
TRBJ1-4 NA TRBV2 CASSLGGRRVGRGEKLFF
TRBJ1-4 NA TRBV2 CASRAHRGTNEKLFF
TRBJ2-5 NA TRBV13 CASSLREATQYF
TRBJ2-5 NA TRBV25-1 CASSNSGLAEETQYF
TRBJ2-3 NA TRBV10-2 CASSESILWSTDTQYF
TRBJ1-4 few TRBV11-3 CASSLVLGQGKSFWDEKLFF
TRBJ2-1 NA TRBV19 CASSIPALAGVSDEQFF
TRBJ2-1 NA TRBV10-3 CAPSPEGEPYNEQFF
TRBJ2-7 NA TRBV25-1 CASSGPLFRDNSYEQYF
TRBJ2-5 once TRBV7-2 CASSPSASQETQYF
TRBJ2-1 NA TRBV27 CASSSIAGVNNEQFF
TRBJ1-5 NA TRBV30 CAWSLGGTVPYSNQPQHF
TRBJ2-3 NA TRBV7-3 CASSGGEGTDTQYF
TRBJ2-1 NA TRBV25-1 CASSGPSGGARHEQFF
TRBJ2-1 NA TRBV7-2 CASSVTGTGIYNEQFF
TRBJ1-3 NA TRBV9 CASSQRTSGNTIYF